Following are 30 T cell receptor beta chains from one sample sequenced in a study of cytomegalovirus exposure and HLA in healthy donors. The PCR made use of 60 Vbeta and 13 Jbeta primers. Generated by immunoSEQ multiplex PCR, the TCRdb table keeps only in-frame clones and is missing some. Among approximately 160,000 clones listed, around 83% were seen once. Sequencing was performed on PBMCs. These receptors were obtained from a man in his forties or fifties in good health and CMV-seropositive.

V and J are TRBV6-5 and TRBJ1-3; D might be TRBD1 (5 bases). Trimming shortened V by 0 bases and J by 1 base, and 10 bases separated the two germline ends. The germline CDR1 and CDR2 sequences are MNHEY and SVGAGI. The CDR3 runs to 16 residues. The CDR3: CASSYSGQGSGNTIYF. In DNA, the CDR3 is TGTGCCAGCAGTTACTCGGGCCAGGGTTCTGGAAACACCATATATTTT.

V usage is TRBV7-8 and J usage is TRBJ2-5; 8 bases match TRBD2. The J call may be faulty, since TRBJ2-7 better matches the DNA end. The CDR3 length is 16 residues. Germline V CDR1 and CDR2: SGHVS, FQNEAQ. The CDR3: CASSLYSSGPTYEQYF. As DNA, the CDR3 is TGTGCCAGCAGCTTATACTCTAGCGGGCCGACCTACGAGCAGTACTTC.

This CDR3 reads CAISESTGYEQYF. The CDR3 nucleotides are TGTGCCATCAGTGAGTCGACAGGCTACGAGCAGTACTTC. The chain is built from TRBV10-3 and TRBJ2-7; D may be TRBD1 (6 bases). The CDR3 covers 13 residues. V dropped 0 bases and J dropped 3 bases, with 6 bases sitting between them. Germline CDR1 is ENHRY and CDR2 is SYGVKD.

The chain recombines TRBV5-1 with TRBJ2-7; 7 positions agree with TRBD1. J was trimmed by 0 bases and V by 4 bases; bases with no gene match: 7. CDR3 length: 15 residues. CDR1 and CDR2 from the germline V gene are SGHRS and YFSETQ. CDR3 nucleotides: TGCGCCAGCAGCCTAATGGGACAGAGCTCCTACGAGCAGTACTTC. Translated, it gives CASSLMGQSSYEQYF. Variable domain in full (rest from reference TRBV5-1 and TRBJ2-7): KAGVTQTPRYLIKTRGQQVTLSCSPISGHRSVSWYQQTPGQGLQFLFEYFSETQRNKGNFPGRFSGRQFSNSRSEMNVSTLELGDSALYLCASSLMGQSSYEQYFGPGTRLTVT.

The CDR3 is CASSPFPSQETQYF. The DNA of the CDR3 is TGTGCCAGCTCCCCTTTTCCCAGCCAAGAGACCCAGTACTTC. The chain uses TRBV18 and TRBJ2-5; D is unclear. The CDR3 spans 14 residues. V was clipped by 6 bases and J by 1 base, with 12 bases between them. CDR1 and CDR2 from the germline V gene are KGHSH and LQKENI. Filled out from reference TRBV18 and TRBJ2-5, the complete variable domain reads NAGVMQNPRHLVRRRGQEARLRCSPMKGHSHVYWYRQLPEEGLKFMVYLQKENIIDESGMPKERFSAEFPKEGPSILRIQQVVRGDSAAYFCASSPFPSQETQYFGPGTRLLVL.

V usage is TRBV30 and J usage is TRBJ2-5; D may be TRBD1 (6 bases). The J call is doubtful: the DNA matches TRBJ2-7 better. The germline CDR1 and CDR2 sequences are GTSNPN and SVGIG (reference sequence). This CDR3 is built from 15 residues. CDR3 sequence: CAWSVGTGYSYEQYF. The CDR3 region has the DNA TGTGCCTGGAGTGTGGGTACAGGGTACTCCTACGAGCAGTACTTC.

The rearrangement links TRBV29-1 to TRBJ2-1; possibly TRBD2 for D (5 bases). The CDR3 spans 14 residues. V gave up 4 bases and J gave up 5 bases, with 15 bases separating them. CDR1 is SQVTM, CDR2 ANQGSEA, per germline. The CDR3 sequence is CSVAYGVGDNEQFF. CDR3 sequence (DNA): TGCAGCGTTGCTTACGGGGTTGGGGACAATGAGCAGTTCTTC.

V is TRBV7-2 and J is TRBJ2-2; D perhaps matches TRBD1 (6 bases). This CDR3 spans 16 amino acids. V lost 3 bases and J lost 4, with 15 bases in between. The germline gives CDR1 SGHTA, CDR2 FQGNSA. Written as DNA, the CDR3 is TGTGCCAGCAGCTTGACACAGGGTCTCGCCACCGGGGAGCTGTTTTTT. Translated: CASSLTQGLATGELFF. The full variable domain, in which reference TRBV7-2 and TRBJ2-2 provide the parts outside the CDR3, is GAGVSQSPSNKVTEKGKDVELRCDPISGHTALYWYRQSLGQGLEFLIYFQGNSAPDKSGLPSDRFSAERTGGSVSTLTIQRTQQEDSAVYLCASSLTQGLATGELFFGEGSRLTVL.

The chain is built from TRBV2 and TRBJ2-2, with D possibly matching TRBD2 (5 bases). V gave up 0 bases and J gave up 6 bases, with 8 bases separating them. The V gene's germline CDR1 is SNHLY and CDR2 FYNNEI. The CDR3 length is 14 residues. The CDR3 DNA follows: TGTGCCAGCAGTGAAGCGCGGGTTCCCGGGGAGCTGTTTTTT. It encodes CASSEARVPGELFF.

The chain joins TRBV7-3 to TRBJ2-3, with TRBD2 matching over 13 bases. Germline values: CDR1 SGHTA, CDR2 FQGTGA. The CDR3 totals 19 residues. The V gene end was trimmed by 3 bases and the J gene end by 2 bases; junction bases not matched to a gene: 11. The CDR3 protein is CASSFAPGLAGAVTDTQYF. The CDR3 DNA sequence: TGTGCCAGCAGCTTCGCCCCCGGACTAGCGGGGGCCGTCACAGATACGCAGTATTTT.

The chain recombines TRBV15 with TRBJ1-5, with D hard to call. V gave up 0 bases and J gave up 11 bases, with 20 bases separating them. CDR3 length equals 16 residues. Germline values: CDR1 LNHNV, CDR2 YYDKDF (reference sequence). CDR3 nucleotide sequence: TGTGCCACCAGCAGAGATCAAGGCAGGTTGGGTAGGTCCCAGCATTTT. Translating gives CATSRDQGRLGRSQHF.

The CDR3 bases are TGTGCCAGCACCGGACAGGGGACCAATGAGCAGTTCTTC. Residues: CASTGQGTNEQFF. This chain links TRBV27 with TRBJ2-1; the match to TRBD1 covers 9 bases. The length of the CDR3 is 13 residues. CDR1 is MNHEY, CDR2 SMNVEV, per germline (reference sequence). The junction had 4 bases not matched to a gene; V was cut back by 7 bases and J by 6 bases.

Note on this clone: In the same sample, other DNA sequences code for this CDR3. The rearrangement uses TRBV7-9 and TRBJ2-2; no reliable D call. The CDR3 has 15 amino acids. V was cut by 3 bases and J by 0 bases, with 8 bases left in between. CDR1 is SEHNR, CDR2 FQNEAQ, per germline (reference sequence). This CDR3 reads CASSFPFPNTGELFF. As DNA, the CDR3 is TGTGCCAGCAGCTTCCCCTTTCCGAACACCGGGGAGCTGTTTTTT.

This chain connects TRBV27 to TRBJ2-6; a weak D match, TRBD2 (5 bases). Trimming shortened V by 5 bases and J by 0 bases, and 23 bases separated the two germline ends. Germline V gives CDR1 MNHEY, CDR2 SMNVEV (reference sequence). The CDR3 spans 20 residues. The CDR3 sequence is CASSPADEGIFTSGANVLTF. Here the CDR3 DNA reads TGTGCCAGCAGTCCCGCGGATGAGGGCATATTTACCTCTGGGGCCAACGTCCTGACTTTC.

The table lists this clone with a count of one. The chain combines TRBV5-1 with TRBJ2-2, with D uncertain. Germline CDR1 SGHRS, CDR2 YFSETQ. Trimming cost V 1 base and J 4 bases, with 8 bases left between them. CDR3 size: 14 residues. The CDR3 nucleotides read TGCGCCAGCAGCTTGTTACAGACCACCGGGGAGCTGTTTTTT. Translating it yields CASSLLQTTGELFF.

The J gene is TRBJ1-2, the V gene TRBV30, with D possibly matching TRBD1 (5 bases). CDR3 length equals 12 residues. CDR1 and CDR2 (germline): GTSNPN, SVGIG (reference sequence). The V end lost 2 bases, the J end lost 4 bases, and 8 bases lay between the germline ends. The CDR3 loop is CAWSWGGYGYTF. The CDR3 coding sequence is TGTGCCTGGAGTTGGGGGGGCTATGGCTACACCTTC.

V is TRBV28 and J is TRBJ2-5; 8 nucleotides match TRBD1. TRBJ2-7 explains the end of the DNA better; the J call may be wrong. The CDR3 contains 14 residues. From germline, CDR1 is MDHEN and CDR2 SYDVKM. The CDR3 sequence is CATSGRGPTYEQYF. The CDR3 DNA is TGTGCCACCTCGGGCAGGGGGCCCACCTACGAGCAGTACTTC.

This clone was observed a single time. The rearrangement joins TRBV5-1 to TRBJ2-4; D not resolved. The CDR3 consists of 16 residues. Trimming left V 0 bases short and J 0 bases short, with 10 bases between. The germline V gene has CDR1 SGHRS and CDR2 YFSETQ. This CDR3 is CASSLATSLAKNIQYF. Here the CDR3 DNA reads TGCGCCAGCAGCTTGGCGACTTCCCTAGCCAAAAACATTCAGTACTTC.

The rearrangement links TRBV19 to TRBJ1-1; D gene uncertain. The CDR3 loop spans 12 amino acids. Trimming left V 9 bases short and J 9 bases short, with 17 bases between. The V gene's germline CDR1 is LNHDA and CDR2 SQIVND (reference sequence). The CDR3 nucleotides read TGTGCCAGCCACCCTGGGCAGAACAAAGCTTTCTTT. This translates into CASHPGQNKAFF.

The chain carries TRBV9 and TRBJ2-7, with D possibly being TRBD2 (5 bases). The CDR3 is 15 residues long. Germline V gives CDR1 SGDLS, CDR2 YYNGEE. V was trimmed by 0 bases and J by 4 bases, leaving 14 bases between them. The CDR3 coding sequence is TGTGCCAGCAGCGTAGGTGGCACCCGGGGTTACGAGCAGTACTTC. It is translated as CASSVGGTRGYEQYF. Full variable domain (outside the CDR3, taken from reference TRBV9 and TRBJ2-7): DSGVTQTPKHLITATGQRVTLRCSPRSGDLSVYWYQQSLDQGLQFLIQYYNGEERAKGNILERFSAQQFPDLHSELNLSSLELGDSALYFCASSVGGTRGYEQYFGPGTRLTVT.

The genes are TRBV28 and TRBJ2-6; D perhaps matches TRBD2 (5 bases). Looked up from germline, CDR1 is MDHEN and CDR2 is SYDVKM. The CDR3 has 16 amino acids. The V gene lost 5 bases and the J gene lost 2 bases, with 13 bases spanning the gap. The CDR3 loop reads CASSPRRTAGANVLTF. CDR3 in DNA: TGTGCCAGCAGTCCGCGGCGGACTGCTGGGGCCAACGTCCTGACTTTC.

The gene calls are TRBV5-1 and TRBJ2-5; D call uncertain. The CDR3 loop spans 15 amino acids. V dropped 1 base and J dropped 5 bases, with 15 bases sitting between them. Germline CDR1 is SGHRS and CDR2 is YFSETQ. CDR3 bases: TGCGCCAGCAGCTTGAATCGGGTGAGAGTGGAGACCCAGTACTTC. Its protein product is CASSLNRVRVETQYF. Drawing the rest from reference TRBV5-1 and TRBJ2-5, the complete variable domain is KAGVTQTPRYLIKTRGQQVTLSCSPISGHRSVSWYQQTPGQGLQFLFEYFSETQRNKGNFPGRFSGRQFSNSRSEMNVSTLELGDSALYLCASSLNRVRVETQYFGPGTRLLVL.

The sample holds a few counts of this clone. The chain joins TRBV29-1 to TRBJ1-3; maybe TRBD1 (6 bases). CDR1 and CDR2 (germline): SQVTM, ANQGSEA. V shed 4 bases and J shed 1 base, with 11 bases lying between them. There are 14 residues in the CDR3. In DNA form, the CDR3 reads TGCAGCGTTGTCTGGACAGCTTCTGGAAACACCATATATTTT. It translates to CSVVWTASGNTIYF.

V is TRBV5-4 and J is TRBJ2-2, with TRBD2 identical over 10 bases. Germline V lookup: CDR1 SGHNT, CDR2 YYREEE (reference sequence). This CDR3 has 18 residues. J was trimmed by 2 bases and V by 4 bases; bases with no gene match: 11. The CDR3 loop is CASSELPGLATNTGELFF. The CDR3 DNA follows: TGTGCCAGCAGCGAACTACCGGGACTAGCGACAAACACCGGGGAGCTGTTTTTT.

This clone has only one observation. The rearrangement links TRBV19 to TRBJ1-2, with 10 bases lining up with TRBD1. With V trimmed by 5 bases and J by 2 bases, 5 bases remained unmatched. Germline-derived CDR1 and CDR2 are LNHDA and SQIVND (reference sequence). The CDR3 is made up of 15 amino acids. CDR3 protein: CASSQTGQGNYGYTF. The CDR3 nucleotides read TGTGCCAGTAGTCAGACGGGACAGGGGAACTATGGCTACACCTTC.

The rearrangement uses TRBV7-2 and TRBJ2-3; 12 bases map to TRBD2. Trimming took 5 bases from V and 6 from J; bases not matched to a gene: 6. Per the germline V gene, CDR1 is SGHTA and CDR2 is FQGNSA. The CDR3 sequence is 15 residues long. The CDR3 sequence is CASSPASGGADTQYF. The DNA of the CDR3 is TGTGCCAGCAGCCCCGCTAGCGGGGGGGCTGATACGCAGTATTTT.

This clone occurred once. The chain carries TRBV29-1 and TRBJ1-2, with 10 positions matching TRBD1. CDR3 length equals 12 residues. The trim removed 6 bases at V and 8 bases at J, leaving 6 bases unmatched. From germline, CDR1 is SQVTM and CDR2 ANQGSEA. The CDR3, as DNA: TGCAGCGTCCGACAGGGGGCTGGAGGCTACACCTTC. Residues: CSVRQGAGGYTF.

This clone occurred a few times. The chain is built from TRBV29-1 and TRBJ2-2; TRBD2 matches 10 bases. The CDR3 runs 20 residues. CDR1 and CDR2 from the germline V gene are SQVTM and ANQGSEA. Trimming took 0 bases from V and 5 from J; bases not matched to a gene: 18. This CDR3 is CSVEDGASGGAGRGTGELFF. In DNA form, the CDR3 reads TGCAGCGTTGAAGATGGGGCCAGCGGGGGGGCCGGGAGGGGGACCGGGGAGCTGTTTTTT.

CDR3 DNA sequence: TGTGCCAGCAGCCACAGGGTGCCGTATGGCTACACCTTC. Translating gives CASSHRVPYGYTF. This chain uses TRBV6-6 with TRBJ1-2; tentative D call: TRBD1 (6 bases). V was cut by 6 bases and J by 5 bases, with 13 bases left in between. In germline, CDR1 is MNHNY, CDR2 SVGAGI (reference sequence). CDR3 length: 13 residues.

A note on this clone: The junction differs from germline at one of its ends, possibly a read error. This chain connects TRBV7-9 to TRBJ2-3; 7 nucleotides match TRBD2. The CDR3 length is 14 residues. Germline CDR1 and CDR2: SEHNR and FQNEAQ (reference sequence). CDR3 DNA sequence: TGTTCCAGCAGCTGGGGGGGGGATCGAGATACGCAGTATTTT. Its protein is CSSSWGGDRDTQYF.